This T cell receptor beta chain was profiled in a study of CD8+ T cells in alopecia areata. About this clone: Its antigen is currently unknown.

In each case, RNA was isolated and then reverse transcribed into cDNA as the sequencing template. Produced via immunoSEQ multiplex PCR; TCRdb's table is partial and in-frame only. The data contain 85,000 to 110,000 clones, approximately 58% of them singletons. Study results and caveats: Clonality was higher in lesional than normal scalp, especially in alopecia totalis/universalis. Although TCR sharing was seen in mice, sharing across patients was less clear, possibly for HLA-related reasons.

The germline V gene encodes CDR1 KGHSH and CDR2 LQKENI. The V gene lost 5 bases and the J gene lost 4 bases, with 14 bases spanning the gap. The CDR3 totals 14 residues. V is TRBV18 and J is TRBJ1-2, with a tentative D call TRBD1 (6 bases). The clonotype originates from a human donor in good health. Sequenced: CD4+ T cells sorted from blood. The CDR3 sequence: CASSAGQRSYGYTF. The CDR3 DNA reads TGTGCCAGCTCAGCAGGACAGAGGTCCTATGGCTACACCTTC.